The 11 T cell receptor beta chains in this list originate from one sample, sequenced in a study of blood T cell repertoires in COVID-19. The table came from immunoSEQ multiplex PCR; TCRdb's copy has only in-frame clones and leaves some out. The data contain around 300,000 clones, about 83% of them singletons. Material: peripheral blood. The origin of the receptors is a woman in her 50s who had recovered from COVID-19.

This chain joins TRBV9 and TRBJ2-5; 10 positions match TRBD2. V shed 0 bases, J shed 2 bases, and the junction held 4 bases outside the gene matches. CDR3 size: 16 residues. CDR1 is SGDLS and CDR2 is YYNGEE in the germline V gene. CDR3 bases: TGTGCCAGCAGCGTAGGTAGCGGGGGGCAACAAGAGACCCAGTACTTC. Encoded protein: CASSVGSGGQQETQYF.

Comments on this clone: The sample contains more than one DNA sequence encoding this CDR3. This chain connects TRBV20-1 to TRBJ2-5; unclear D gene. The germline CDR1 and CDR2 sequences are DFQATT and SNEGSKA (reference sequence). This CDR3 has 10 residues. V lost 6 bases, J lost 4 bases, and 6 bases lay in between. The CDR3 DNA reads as TGCAGTGCCACACGAGAGACCCAGTACTTC. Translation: CSATRETQYF.

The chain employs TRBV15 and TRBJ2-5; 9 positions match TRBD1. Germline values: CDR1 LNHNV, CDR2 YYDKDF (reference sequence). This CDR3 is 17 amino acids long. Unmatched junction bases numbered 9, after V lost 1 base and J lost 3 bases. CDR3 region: CATSRGSPGTGKETQYF. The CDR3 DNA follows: TGTGCCACCAGCAGAGGCTCTCCCGGGACAGGGAAAGAGACCCAGTACTTC. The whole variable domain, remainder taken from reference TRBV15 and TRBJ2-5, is DAMVIQNPRYQVTQFGKPVTLSCSQTLNHNVMYWYQQKSSQAPKLLFHYYDKDFNNEADTPDNFQSRRPNTSFCFLDIRSPGLGDTAMYLCATSRGSPGTGKETQYFGPGTRLLVL.

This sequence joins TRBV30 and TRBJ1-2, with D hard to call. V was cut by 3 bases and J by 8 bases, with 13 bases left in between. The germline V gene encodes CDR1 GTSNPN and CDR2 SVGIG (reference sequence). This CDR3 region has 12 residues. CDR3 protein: CAWRAGTGGYTF. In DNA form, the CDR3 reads TGTGCCTGGAGAGCCGGAACGGGGGGCTACACCTTC.

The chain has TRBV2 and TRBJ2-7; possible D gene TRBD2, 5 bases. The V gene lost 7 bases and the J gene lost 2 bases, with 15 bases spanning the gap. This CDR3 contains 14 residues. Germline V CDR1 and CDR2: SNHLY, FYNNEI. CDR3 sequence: CASTRGPQTYEQYF. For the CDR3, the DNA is TGTGCCAGCACACGGGGTCCTCAGACCTACGAGCAGTACTTC. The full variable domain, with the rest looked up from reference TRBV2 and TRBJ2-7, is EPEVTQTPSHQVTQMGQEVILRCVPISNHLYFYWYRQILGQKVEFLVSFYNNEISEKSEIFDDQFSVERPDGSNFTLKIRSTKLEDSAMYFCASTRGPQTYEQYFGPGTRLTVT.

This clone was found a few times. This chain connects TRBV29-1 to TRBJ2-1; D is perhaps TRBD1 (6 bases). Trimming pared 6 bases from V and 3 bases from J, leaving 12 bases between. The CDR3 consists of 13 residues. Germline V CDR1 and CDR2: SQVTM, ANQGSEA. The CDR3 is CSVRRTDYNEQFF. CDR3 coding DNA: TGCAGCGTACGACGGACAGACTACAATGAGCAGTTCTTC.

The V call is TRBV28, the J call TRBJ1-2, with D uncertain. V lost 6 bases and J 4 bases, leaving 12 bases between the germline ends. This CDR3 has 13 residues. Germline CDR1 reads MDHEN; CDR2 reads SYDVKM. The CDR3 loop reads CASSPGSGYGYTF. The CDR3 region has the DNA TGTGCCAGCAGCCCGGGGTCTGGCTATGGCTACACCTTC.

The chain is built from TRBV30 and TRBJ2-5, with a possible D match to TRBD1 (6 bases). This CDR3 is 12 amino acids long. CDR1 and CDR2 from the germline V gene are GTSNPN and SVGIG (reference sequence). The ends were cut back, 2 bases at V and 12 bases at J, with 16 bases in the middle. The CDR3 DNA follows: TGTGCCTGGAGTAGTTACCGGGACATTGAGTACTTC. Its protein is CAWSSYRDIEYF.

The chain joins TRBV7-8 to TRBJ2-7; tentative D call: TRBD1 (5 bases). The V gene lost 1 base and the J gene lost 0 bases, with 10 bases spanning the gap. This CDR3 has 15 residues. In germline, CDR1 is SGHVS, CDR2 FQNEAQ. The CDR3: CASSLVGVSSYEQYF. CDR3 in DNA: TGTGCCAGCAGCTTAGTAGGGGTAAGCTCCTACGAGCAGTACTTC.

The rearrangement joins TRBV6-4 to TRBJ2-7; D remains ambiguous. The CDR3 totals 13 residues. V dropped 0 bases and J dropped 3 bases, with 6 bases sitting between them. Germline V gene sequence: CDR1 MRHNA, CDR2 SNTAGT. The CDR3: CASSDSTDYEQYF. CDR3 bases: TGTGCCAGCAGTGACTCTACAGACTACGAGCAGTACTTC.

In DNA form, the CDR3 reads TGTGCCAGCAGCGACAGCGGGATAGCCAAAAACATTCAGTACTTC. This translates into CASSDSGIAKNIQYF. The rearrangement uses TRBV14 and TRBJ2-4; 7 nucleotides line up with TRBD2. Germline V gene sequence: CDR1 SGHDN, CDR2 FVKESK. The CDR3 totals 15 residues. The J segment lost 0 bases and the V segment lost 5 bases, leaving 4 bases of the junction unmatched.